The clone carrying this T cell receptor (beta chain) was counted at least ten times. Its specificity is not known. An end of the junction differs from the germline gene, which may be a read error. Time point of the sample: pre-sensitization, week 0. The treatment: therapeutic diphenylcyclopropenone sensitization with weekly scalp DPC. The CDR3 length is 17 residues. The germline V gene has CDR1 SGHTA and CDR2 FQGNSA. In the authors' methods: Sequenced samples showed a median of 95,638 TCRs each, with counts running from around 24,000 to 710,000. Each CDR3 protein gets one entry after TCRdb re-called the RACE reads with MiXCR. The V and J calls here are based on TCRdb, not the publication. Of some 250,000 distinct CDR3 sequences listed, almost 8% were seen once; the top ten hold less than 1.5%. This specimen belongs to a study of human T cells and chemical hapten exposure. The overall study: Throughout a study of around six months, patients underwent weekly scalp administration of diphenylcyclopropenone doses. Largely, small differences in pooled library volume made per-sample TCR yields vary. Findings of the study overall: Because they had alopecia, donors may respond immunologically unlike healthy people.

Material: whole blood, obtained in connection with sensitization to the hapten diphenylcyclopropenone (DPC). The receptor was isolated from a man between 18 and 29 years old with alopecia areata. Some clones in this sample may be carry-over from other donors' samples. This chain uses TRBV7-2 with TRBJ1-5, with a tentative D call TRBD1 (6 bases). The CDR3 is CASSLGGGFTSTQPQHF. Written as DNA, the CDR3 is TGTGCCAGCAGCTTAGGGGGGGGCTTCACAAGCACTCAGCCCCAGCATTTT. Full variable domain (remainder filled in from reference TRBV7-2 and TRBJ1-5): GAGVSQSPSNKVTEKGKDVELRCDPISGHTALYWYRQSLGQGLEFLIYFQGNSAPDKSGLPSDRFSAERTGGSVSTLTIQRTQQEDSAVYLCASSLGGGFTSTQPQHFGDGTRLSIL.